The 27 T cell receptor beta chains below come from one sample, sequenced in a study of T cell changes during pregnancy in multiple sclerosis (dated by TCRdb to between 2018 and 2021). Receptor amplification or capture employed the immunoSEQ multiplex PCR assay. This is the immuneACCESS table as TCRdb keeps it, with only in-frame sequences that have V and J called. A part of the clones is gone; compared with another copy, unresolved V genes explain less than half, and the rest is unexplained. Within this sample are tens of thousands of clones, with around 90% of them counted one time only. About 1.5% of the sample is held by the ten biggest clonotypes. This sample comprised peripheral blood, obtained after pregnancy. These receptors were taken from a female donor with multiple sclerosis, enrolled in a pregnancy study.

This chain links TRBV6-6 with TRBJ1-3, with D possibly being TRBD1 (6 bases). Trimming removed 7 bases from V and 0 bases from J, with 13 bases in between. The CDR3 has 15 amino acids. Germline V CDR1 and CDR2: MNHNY, SVGAGI (reference sequence). CDR3 sequence reads: CASNLQGSSGNTIYF. As DNA, the CDR3 is TGTGCCAGCAACTTACAGGGATCCTCTGGAAACACCATATATTTT.

The table lists this clone with a count of one. The chain links TRBV6-6 to TRBJ1-1; D remains ambiguous. CDR1 and CDR2 from the germline V gene are MNHNY and SVGAGI (reference sequence). V was clipped by 4 bases and J by 4 bases, with 10 bases between them. The CDR3 loop spans 13 amino acids. CDR3 amino acids: CASSLGVLTEAFF. As DNA, the CDR3 is TGTGCCAGCAGTTTGGGAGTCCTCACTGAAGCTTTCTTT.

The V gene is TRBV4-2, the J gene TRBJ2-3; TRBD2 is a possible D gene (5 bases). V lost 0 bases, J lost 6 bases, and 16 bases lay in between. The CDR3 spans 16 residues. CDR1 is LGHNA and CDR2 is YNFKEQ in the germline V gene. Here the CDR3 DNA reads TGTGCCAGCAGCCAAGAACTAGGCTCCCCGCGTGATACGCAGTATTTT. Protein sequence: CASSQELGSPRDTQYF.

The V call is TRBV7-9, the J call TRBJ2-2; no clear D gene. Trimming shortened V by 7 bases and J by 2 bases, and 8 bases separated the two germline ends. CDR3 length: 13 amino acids. CDR1 is SEHNR, CDR2 FQNEAQ, per germline (reference sequence). The CDR3 bases are TGTGCCAGCACCTACCGTAACACCGGGGAGCTGTTTTTT. Translated: CASTYRNTGELFF.

The chain joins TRBV5-5 to TRBJ1-1; a possible D gene is TRBD1 (5 bases). V lost 4 bases, J lost 0 bases, and 10 bases lay in between. The CDR3 sequence is 14 residues long. Germline CDR1 SGHKS, CDR2 YYEKEE (reference sequence). CDR3 sequence: CASSRTSLNTEAFF. The CDR3 nucleotides read TGTGCCAGCAGCCGGACAAGCCTGAACACTGAAGCTTTCTTT.

The gene calls are TRBV7-8 and TRBJ1-5; D ambiguous. From germline, CDR1 is SGHVS and CDR2 FQNEAQ. Trimming pared 5 bases from V and 3 bases from J, leaving 8 bases between. The CDR3 consists of 13 residues. CDR3 loop: CASSRDVNQPQHF. The CDR3 DNA sequence: TGTGCCAGCAGCCGGGATGTCAATCAGCCCCAGCATTTT.

This chain's CDR3 is CASILTSIQYF. The CDR3 nucleotides are TGTGCCAGCATCCTTACTTCAATACAGTACTTC. V usage is TRBV2 and J usage is TRBJ2-5; D gene ambiguous. The CDR3 is 11 amino acids. Germline V lookup: CDR1 SNHLY, CDR2 FYNNEI. Trimming pared 7 bases from V and 11 bases from J, leaving 14 bases between.

V usage is TRBV7-2 and J usage is TRBJ2-1; TRBD2 aligns across 7 bases. The germline CDR1 and CDR2 sequences are SGHTA and FQGNSA. This CDR3 is built from 13 residues. V was pared by 4 bases and J by 11 bases, with 8 bases of the junction left unmatched. The CDR3 DNA reads as TGTGCCAGCAGCTCGGAGCTAGCGGAAAAGCAGTTCTTC. Encoded protein: CASSSELAEKQFF.

J is TRBJ1-3 and V is TRBV5-1; 7 nucleotides line up with TRBD1. The CDR3 consists of 15 residues. CDR1 is SGHRS, CDR2 YFSETQ, per germline. The trim removed 1 base at V and 3 bases at J, leaving 4 bases unmatched. DNA for the CDR3: TGCGCCAGCAGCTTGAGTTCAGGGGGTGGAAACACCATATATTTT. Residues: CASSLSSGGGNTIYF.

This clone occurred once. The chain uses TRBV5-8 and TRBJ1-1; 9 nucleotides agree with TRBD1. V lost 4 bases, J lost 1 base, and 5 bases stayed unmatched. The V gene's germline CDR1 is SGHTS and CDR2 YDEGEE. The CDR3 covers 15 residues. The CDR3 DNA reads TGTGCCAGCAGCAGGGGACAGGGAGAGAACACTGAAGCTTTCTTT. Translated, it gives CASSRGQGENTEAFF.

This chain uses TRBV28 with TRBJ2-7; 9 nucleotides line up with TRBD1. This CDR3 is 14 amino acids long. In germline, CDR1 is MDHEN, CDR2 SYDVKM. Trimming removed 3 bases from V and 2 bases from J; junction bases left unmatched: 2. The CDR3 DNA reads TGTGCCAGCAGTTTCGGACAGGGGCCCTACGAGCAGTACTTC. Translation: CASSFGQGPYEQYF.

This chain uses TRBV30 with TRBJ1-4; tentative D call: TRBD1 (5 bases). Trimming removed 0 bases at V and 5 bases at J, with 13 bases between. The CDR3 contains 15 residues. Germline CDR1 is GTSNPN and CDR2 is SVGIG (reference sequence). The CDR3 sequence is CAWSVKGLLNEKLFF. CDR3 sequence (DNA): TGTGCCTGGAGTGTAAAGGGACTCCTGAATGAAAAACTGTTTTTT.

V gene TRBV5-4 combines with J gene TRBJ2-5, with 12 bases fitting TRBD2. Trimming cost V 4 bases and J 5 bases; bases outside gene matches: 9. CDR1 and CDR2 (germline): SGHNT, YYREEE (reference sequence). The CDR3 runs 16 residues. The CDR3 region is CASSPTSGSASETQYF. CDR3 sequence (DNA): TGTGCCAGCAGCCCGACTAGCGGGAGTGCTAGTGAGACCCAGTACTTC.

This chain uses TRBV5-6 with TRBJ2-7; possibly TRBD2 for D (5 bases). Germline V CDR1 and CDR2: SGHDT, YYEEEE. V gave up 5 bases and J gave up 3 bases, with 15 bases separating them. The CDR3 is 14 residues long. In DNA form, the CDR3 reads TGTGCCAGCAGTGGCGGGCATAGCGTCTACGAGCAGTACTTC. Translated: CASSGGHSVYEQYF.

The V call is TRBV2, the J call TRBJ2-5, with 10 bases fitting TRBD2. CDR1 SNHLY and CDR2 FYNNEI come from the germline V gene. This CDR3 comprises 15 residues. The J segment lost 0 bases and the V segment lost 8 bases, leaving 6 bases of the junction unmatched. The CDR3 DNA follows: TGTGCCAGCCGAGAGACTAGCGGGCACCAAGAGACCCAGTACTTC. Translated: CASRETSGHQETQYF.

The rearrangement links TRBV6-5 to TRBJ2-1; D possibly corresponds to TRBD2 (6 bases). The CDR3 loop spans 14 amino acids. CDR1 is MNHEY, CDR2 SVGAGI, per germline. The V and J ends lost 0 bases and 3 bases respectively, with 6 bases between them. The CDR3 DNA reads TGTGCCAGCAGTTACTCGGGGGGCTACAATGAGCAGTTCTTC. Amino acids: CASSYSGGYNEQFF.

The chain joins TRBV18 to TRBJ2-7, with 7 bases lining up with TRBD1. With V trimmed by 2 bases and J by 1 base, 8 bases remained unmatched. Germline lookup yields CDR1 KGHSH and CDR2 LQKENI. The length of the CDR3 is 16 residues. CDR3 region: CASSPVATGSSYEQYF. The CDR3, as DNA: TGTGCCAGCTCACCAGTCGCGACAGGGTCTTCCTACGAGCAGTACTTC.

The chain combines TRBV5-6 with TRBJ2-1; TRBD2 matches 10 bases. This CDR3 spans 19 amino acids. Germline V gene data show CDR1 as SGHDT and CDR2 as YYEEEE. The junction had 13 bases not matched to a gene; V was cut back by 4 bases and J by 0 bases. CDR3 coding DNA: TGTGCCAGCAGCCGTCGGACTAGCGGAATCCCCAGCTCCTACAATGAGCAGTTCTTC. Translated: CASSRRTSGIPSSYNEQFF.

The genes are TRBV7-2 and TRBJ2-1, with 9 bases aligning to TRBD2. The CDR3 loop spans 16 amino acids. Germline CDR1 SGHTA, CDR2 FQGNSA. J was trimmed by 1 base and V by 0 bases; bases with no gene match: 1. CDR3 residues: CASSLASGRSYNEQFF. DNA of the CDR3: TGTGCCAGCAGCTTAGCTAGCGGGAGATCCTACAATGAGCAGTTCTTC.

The V and J genes are TRBV30 and TRBJ2-2; D possibly corresponds to TRBD2 (6 bases). CDR1 and CDR2 from the germline V gene are GTSNPN and SVGIG (reference sequence). The CDR3 totals 14 residues. The V end lost 4 bases, the J end lost 3 bases, and 12 bases lay between the germline ends. The DNA of the CDR3 is TGTGCCTGGAACCCCGGGACTTACACCGGGGAGCTGTTTTTT. Amino acid sequence: CAWNPGTYTGELFF.

The chain uses TRBV18 and TRBJ1-2; possible D gene TRBD1, 6 bases. The CDR3 is made up of 15 amino acids. V shed 2 bases and J shed 4 bases, with 14 bases lying between them. CDR1 is KGHSH and CDR2 is LQKENI in the germline V gene. CDR3 nucleotides: TGTGCCAGCTCACCAAACAGGGAGATTATCTATGGCTACACCTTC. Residues: CASSPNREIIYGYTF.

The chain recombines TRBV5-6 with TRBJ2-1; 9 bases are shared with TRBD1. CDR1 and CDR2 from the germline V gene are SGHDT and YYEEEE. CDR3 length equals 15 residues. V gave up 4 bases and J gave up 6 bases; unmatched junction bases: 8. The CDR3, as DNA: TGTGCCAGCAGCCCGACAGGGGGATTGGCCAATGAGCAGTTCTTC. Residues: CASSPTGGLANEQFF.

The chain carries TRBV7-2 and TRBJ2-7, with D possibly being TRBD2 (5 bases). From germline, CDR1 is SGHTA and CDR2 FQGNSA. CDR3 length: 15 amino acids. V was clipped by 2 bases and J by 3 bases, with 14 bases between them. CDR3 amino acids: CASSLSYGGDYEQYF. The CDR3 DNA follows: TGTGCCAGCAGCTTATCGTATGGAGGTGACTACGAGCAGTACTTC.

The chain is built from TRBV19 and TRBJ1-1, with 7 bases identical to TRBD1. Unmatched junction bases numbered 9, after V lost 5 bases and J lost 0 bases. This CDR3 region has 16 residues. Looked up from germline, CDR1 is LNHDA and CDR2 is SQIVND (reference sequence). CDR3 in DNA: TGTGCCAGTAGTTCCAGAAAGACAGGGATGAACACTGAAGCTTTCTTT. Translated: CASSSRKTGMNTEAFF.

This clone was observed a handful of times. A read error may account for a junction end that differs from germline. This chain links TRBV11-2 with TRBJ1-4; 7 bases agree with TRBD1. The CDR3 extends over 11 amino acids. CDR1 SGHAT and CDR2 FQNNGV come from the germline V gene. CDR3 in amino acids: CASSARGHASF. The DNA for the CDR3 is TGTGCCAGCAGCGCAAGGGGGCACGCCTCTTTT.

The chain joins TRBV5-4 to TRBJ1-1, with TRBD1 matching 11 bases. V lost 2 bases and J lost 2; bases outside the gene matches: 5. Germline lookup yields CDR1 SGHNT and CDR2 YYREEE (reference sequence). The CDR3 is made up of 16 amino acids. CDR3 in amino acids: CASSFGQGAQNTEAFF. As DNA, the CDR3 is TGTGCCAGCAGCTTCGGACAGGGGGCCCAAAACACTGAAGCTTTCTTT.

This clone was found once. J is TRBJ2-3 and V is TRBV2; a weak D match, TRBD1 (5 bases). The V and J ends lost 1 base and 1 base respectively, with 12 bases between them. The germline V gene has CDR1 SNHLY and CDR2 FYNNEI. The CDR3 is 16 amino acids. CDR3 nucleotide sequence: TGTGCCAGCAGTGAAGGGGGTGGCAGGGGCACAGATACGCAGTATTTT. Translation gives CASSEGGGRGTDTQYF.